This T cell receptor (beta chain) was identified in a study of shared clonotypes between healthy human individuals. The V end was cut by 2 bases, the J end by 6 bases, with 11 bases between. This CDR3 has 13 amino acids. In germline, CDR1 is SGHNT, CDR2 YYREEE (reference sequence). Study observations and caveats: The study sampled only blood, and tissue repertoires likely differ.

With regard to this clone: Its antigen is not identified.

Using immunoSEQ multiplex PCR, the repertoire was profiled, and TCRdb retains in-frame clones only, with some absent. The sample lists about 1.5 million clones, around 98% seen once, with roughly 0.4% in the top ten. The TCR comes from a man between 25 and 39 years old in good health. This chain joins TRBV5-4 and TRBJ2-5; possibly TRBD1 or TRBD2 for D (5 bases each). The specimen sequenced was naive CD4+ T cells sorted from blood. This sample's subset: CD45RA+ positively selected. The CDR3 DNA follows: TGTGCCAGCAGCTTTATGGGGGAACAGACCCAGTACTTC. Its translation is CASSFMGEQTQYF.